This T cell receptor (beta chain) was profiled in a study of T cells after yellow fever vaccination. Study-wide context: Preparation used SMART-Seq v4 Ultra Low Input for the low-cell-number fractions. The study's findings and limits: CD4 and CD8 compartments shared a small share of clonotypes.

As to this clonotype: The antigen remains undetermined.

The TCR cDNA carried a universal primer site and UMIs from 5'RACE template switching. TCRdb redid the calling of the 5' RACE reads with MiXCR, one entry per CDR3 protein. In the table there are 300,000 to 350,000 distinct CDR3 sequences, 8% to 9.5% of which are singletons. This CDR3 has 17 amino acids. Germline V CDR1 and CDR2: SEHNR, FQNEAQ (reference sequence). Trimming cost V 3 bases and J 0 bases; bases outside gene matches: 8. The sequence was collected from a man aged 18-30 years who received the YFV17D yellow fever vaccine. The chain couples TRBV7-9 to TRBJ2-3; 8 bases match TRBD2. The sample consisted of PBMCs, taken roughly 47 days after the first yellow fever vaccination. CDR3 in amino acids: CASSFSLLAASTDTQYF. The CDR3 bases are TGTGCCAGCAGCTTCAGCCTACTAGCGGCTAGCACAGATACGCAGTATTTT.